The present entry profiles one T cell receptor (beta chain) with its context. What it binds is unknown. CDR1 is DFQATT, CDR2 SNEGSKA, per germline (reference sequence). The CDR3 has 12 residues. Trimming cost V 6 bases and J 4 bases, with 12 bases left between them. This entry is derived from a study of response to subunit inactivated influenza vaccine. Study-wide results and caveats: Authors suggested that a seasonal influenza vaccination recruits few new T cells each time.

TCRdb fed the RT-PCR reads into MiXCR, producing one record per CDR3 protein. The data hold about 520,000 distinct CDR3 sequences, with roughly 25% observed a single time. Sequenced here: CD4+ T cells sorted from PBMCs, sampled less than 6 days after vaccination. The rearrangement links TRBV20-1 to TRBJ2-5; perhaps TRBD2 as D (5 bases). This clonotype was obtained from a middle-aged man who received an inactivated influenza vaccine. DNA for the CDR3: TGCAGTGCCGAGGGAAGGGCAGAGACCCAGTACTTC. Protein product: CSAEGRAETQYF.